This TCR beta chain was captured by sequencing in a study of regulatory T cells in long-lasting Graves disease. Across the whole study: Graves' patients with a new diagnosis had received antithyroid drugs under 3 months.

Germline V gene sequence: CDR1 LGHDT, CDR2 YNNKEL (reference sequence). The CDR3 consists of 17 residues. Trimming took 6 bases from V and 1 from J, leaving 21 bases between them. This clonotype was picked up a small number of times. The antigen is not known. Documented time point: newly diagnosed GD, antithyroid drugs for less than 3 months. After RNA was extracted from PBMCs, the TCR library was made from it. Graves' disease diagnosis relied on American Thyroid Association guidelines. Arm-PCR of CDR3 regions with iRepertoire HTBI primers generated TCR beta libraries. Using its own MiXCR run on the multiplex PCR reads, TCRdb lists one record per CDR3 protein. The data show some 560,000 distinct CDR3 sequences, 15% to 20% seen once. Broader study findings: There were preferences for TRBV28, TRBJ1-2 and TRBJ2-5 in persistent disease.

In addition, the sample was reused for a study of T cells in Graves' hyperthyroidism and ophthalmopathy. That paper notes: The TCR CDR3 was amplified in a first-round RT-PCR using the HTBI primer set.

The sequence came from a woman in her forties or fifties with Graves disease. The genes are TRBV3-1 and TRBJ1-1; weak D call: TRBD1 (5 bases). The sample was peripheral blood mononuclear cells (PBMCs), taken at new diagnosis, from a patient treated with antithyroid drugs. The CDR3 DNA follows: TGTGCCAGCAGTCCAGTTAGGGGAAGGACCGAGAACACTGAAGCTTTCTTT. It is translated as CASSPVRGRTENTEAFF.